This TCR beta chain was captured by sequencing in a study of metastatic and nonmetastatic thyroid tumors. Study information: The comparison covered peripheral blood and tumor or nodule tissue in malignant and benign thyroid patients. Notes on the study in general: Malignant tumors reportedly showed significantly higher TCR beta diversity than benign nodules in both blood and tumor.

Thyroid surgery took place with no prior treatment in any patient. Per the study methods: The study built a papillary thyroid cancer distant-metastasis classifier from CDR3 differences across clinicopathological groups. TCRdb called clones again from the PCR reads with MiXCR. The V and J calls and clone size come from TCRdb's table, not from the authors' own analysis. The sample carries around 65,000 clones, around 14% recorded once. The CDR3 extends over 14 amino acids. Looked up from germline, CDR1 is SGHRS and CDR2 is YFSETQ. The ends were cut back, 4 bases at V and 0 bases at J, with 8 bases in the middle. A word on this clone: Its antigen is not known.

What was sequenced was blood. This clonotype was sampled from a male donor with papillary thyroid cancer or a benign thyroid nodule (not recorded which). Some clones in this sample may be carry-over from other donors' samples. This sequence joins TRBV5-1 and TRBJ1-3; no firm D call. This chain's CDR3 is CASSTGSSGNTIYF. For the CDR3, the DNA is TGCGCCAGCAGCACGGGAAGCTCTGGAAACACCATATATTTT.